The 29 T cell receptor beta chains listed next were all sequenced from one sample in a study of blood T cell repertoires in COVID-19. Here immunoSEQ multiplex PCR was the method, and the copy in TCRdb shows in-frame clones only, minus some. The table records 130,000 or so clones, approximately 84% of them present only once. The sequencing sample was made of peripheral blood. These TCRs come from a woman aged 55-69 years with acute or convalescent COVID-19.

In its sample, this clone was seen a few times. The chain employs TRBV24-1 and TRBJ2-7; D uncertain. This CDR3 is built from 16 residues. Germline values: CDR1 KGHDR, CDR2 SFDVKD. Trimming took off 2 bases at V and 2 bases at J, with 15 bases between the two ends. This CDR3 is CATSDSPGQNPYEQYF. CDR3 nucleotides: TGTGCCACCAGTGATTCTCCGGGTCAGAACCCCTACGAGCAGTACTTC.

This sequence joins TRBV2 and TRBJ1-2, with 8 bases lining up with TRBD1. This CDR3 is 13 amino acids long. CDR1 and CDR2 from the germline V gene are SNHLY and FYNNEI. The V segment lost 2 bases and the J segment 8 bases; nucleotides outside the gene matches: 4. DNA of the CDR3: TGTGCCAGCAGTGAACAGGGGGCTTGGGGCTACACCTTC. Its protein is CASSEQGAWGYTF.

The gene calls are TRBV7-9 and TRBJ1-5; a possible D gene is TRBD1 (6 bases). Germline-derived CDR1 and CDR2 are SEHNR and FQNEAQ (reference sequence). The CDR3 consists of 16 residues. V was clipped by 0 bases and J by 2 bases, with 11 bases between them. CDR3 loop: CASSLASGVGNQPQHF. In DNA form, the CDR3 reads TGTGCCAGCAGCTTAGCCTCAGGGGTCGGCAATCAGCCCCAGCATTTT.

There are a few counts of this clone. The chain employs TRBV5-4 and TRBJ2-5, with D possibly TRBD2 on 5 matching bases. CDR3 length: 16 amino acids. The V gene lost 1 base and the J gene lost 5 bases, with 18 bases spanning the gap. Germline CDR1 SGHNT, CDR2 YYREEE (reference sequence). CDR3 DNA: TGTGCCAGCAGCTTGCGGGCAGCCTCGAGAGGGGAGACCCAGTACTTC. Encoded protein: CASSLRAASRGETQYF. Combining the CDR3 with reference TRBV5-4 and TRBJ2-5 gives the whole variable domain ETGVTQSPTHLIKTRGQQVTLRCSSQSGHNTVSWYQQALGQGPQFIFQYYREEENGRGNFPPRFSGLQFPNYSSELNVNALELDDSALYLCASSLRAASRGETQYFGPGTRLLVL.

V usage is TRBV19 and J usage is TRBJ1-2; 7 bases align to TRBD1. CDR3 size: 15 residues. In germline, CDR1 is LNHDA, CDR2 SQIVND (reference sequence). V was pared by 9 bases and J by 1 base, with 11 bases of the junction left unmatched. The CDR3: CASVGDRDYNYGYTF. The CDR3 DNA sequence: TGTGCCAGCGTTGGTGACAGGGATTATAACTATGGCTACACCTTC.

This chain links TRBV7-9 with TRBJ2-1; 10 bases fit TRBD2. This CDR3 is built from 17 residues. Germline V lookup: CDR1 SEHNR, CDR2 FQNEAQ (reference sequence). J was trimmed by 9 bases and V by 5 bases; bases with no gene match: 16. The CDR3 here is CASSPSGGSQLVPEQFF. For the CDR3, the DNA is TGTGCCAGCAGCCCTAGCGGGGGATCCCAGTTAGTGCCTGAGCAGTTCTTC.

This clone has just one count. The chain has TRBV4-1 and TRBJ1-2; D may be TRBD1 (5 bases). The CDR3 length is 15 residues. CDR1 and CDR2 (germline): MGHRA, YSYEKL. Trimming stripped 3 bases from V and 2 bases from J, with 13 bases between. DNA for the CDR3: TGCGCCAGCAGCCACTACGACAGCCCGAACTATGGCTACACCTTC. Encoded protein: CASSHYDSPNYGYTF.

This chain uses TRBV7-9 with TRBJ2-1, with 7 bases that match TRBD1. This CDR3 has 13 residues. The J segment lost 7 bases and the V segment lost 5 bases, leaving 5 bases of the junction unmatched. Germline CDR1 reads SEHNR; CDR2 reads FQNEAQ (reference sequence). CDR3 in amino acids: CASSPLDRNEQFF. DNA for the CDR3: TGTGCCAGCAGCCCCCTGGACAGGAATGAGCAGTTCTTC.

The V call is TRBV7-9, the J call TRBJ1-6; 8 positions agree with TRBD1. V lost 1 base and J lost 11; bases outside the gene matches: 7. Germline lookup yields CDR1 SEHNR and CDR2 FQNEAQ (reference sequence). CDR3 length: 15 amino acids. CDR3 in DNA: TGTGCCAGCAGCTTAGGATCAGGGGGCAAGGCACCCCTCCACTTT. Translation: CASSLGSGGKAPLHF.

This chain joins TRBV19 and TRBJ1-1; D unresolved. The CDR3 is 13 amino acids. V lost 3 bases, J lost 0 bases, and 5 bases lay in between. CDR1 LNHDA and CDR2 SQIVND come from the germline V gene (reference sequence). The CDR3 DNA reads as TGTGCCAGTAGTATTTTAGTGAACACTGAAGCTTTCTTT. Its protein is CASSILVNTEAFF.

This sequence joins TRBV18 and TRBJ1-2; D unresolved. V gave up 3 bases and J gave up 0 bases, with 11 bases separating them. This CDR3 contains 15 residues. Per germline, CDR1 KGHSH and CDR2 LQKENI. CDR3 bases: TGTGCCAGCTCACCCGGTCTCCTAGCTAACTATGGCTACACCTTC. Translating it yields CASSPGLLANYGYTF.

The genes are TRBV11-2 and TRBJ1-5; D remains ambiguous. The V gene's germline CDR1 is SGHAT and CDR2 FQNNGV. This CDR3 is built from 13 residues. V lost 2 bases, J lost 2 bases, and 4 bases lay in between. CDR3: CASSLIGNQPQHF. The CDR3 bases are TGTGCCAGCAGCTTAATAGGCAATCAGCCCCAGCATTTT. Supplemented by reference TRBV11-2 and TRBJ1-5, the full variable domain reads EAGVAQSPRYKIIEKRQSVAFWCNPISGHATLYWYQQILGQGPKLLIQFQNNGVVDDSQLPKDRFSAERLKGVDSTLKIQPAKLEDSAVYLCASSLIGNQPQHFGDGTRLSIL.

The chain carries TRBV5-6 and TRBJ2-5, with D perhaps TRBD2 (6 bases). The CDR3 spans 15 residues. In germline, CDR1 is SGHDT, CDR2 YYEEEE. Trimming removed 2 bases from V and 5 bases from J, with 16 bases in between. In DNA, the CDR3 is TGTGCCAGCAGCTTAGAGGGAGGAATCGGGGAGACCCAGTACTTC. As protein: CASSLEGGIGETQYF.

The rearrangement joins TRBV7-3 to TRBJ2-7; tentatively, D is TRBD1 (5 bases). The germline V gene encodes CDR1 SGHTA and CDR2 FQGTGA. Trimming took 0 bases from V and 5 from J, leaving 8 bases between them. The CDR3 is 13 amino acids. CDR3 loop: CASSLTPGNEQYF. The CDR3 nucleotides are TGTGCCAGCAGCTTAACGCCAGGGAACGAGCAGTACTTC.

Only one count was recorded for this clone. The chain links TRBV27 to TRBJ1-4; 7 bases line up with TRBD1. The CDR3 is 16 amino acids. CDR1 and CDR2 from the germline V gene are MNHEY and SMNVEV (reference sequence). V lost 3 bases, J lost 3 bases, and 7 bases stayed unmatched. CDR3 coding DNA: TGTGCCAGCAGTTTCCCTCAGGGGGTGGCTAATGAAAAACTGTTTTTT. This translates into CASSFPQGVANEKLFF.

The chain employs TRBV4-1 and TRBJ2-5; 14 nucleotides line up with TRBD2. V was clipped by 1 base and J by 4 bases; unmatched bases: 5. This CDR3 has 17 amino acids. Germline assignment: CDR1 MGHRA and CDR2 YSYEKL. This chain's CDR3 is CASSQGETSGGVETQYF. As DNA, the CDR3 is TGCGCCAGCAGCCAAGGAGAGACTAGCGGGGGGGTAGAGACCCAGTACTTC.

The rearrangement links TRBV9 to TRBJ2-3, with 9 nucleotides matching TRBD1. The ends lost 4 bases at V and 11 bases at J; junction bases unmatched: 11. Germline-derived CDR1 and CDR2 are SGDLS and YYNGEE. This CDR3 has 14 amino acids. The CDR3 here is CASSPGQGNYVQYF. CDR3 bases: TGTGCCAGCAGCCCAGGACAGGGGAATTATGTGCAGTATTTT.

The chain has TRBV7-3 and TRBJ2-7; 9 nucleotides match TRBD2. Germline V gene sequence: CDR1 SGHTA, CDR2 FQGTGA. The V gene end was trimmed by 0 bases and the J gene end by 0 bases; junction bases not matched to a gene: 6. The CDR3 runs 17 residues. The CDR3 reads CASSLTKGSGGSYEQYF. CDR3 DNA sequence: TGTGCCAGCAGCTTAACAAAAGGTAGCGGGGGCTCCTACGAGCAGTACTTC.

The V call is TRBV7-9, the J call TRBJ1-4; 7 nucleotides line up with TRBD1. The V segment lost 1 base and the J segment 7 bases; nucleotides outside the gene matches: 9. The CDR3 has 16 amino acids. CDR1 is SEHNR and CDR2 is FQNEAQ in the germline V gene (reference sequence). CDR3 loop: CASSLGDRDGGEKLFF. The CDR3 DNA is TGTGCCAGCAGCTTAGGAGACAGGGATGGTGGTGAAAAACTGTTTTTT.

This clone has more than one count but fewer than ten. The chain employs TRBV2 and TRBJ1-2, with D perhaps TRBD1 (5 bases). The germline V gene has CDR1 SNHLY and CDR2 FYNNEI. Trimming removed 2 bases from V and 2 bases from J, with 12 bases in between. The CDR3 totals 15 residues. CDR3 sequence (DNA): TGTGCCAGCAGTGAAAGGCAGGGTGTCAACTATGGCTACACCTTC. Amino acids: CASSERQGVNYGYTF.

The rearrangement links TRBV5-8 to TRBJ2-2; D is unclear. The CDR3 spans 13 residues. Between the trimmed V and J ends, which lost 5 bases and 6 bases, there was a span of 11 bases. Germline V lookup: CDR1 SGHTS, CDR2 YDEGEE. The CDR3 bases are TGTGCCAGCAGACTCACAAGCGCCGGGGAGCTGTTTTTT. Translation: CASRLTSAGELFF. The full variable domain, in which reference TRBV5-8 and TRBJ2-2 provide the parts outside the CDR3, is EAGVTQSPTHLIKTRGQQATLRCSPISGHTSVYWYQQALGLGLQFLLWYDEGEERNRGNFPPRFSGRQFPNYSSELNVNALELEDSALYLCASRLTSAGELFFGEGSRLTVL.

In DNA, the CDR3 is TGCAGCGTTGACTCCAGGGGGAACACTGAAGCTTTCTTT. This translates into CSVDSRGNTEAFF. This chain uses TRBV29-1 with TRBJ1-1; the D gene is possibly TRBD1 (6 bases). Germline CDR1 and CDR2: SQVTM and ANQGSEA. Trimming pared 3 bases from V and 1 base from J, leaving 9 bases between. The CDR3 sequence is 13 residues long.

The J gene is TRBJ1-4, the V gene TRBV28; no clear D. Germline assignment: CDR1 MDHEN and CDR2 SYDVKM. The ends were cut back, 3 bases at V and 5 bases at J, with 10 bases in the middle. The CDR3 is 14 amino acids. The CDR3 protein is CASSLQTRNEKLFF. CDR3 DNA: TGTGCCAGCAGTTTGCAGACACGGAATGAAAAACTGTTTTTT.

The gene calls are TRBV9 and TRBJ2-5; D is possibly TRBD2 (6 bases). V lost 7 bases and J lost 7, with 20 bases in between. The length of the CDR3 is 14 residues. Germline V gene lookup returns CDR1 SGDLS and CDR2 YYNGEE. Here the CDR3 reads CASGEGQAGRTQYF. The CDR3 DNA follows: TGTGCCAGCGGGGAAGGGCAGGCCGGGAGGACCCAGTACTTC.

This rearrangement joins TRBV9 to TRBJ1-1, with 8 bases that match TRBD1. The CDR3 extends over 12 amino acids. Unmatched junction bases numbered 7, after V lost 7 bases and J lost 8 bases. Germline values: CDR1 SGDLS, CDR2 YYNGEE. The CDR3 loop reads CASGGQDAEAFF. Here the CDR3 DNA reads TGTGCCAGCGGGGGACAGGACGCCGAAGCTTTCTTT.

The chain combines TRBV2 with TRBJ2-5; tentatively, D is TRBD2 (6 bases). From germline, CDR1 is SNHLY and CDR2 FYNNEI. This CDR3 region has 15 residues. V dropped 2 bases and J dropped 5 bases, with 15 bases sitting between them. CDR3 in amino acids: CASSETATSLETQYF. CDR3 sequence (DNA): TGTGCCAGCAGTGAAACGGCGACTAGTTTGGAGACCCAGTACTTC. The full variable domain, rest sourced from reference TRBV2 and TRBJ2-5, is EPEVTQTPSHQVTQMGQEVILRCVPISNHLYFYWYRQILGQKVEFLVSFYNNEISEKSEIFDDQFSVERPDGSNFTLKIRSTKLEDSAMYFCASSETATSLETQYFGPGTRLLVL.

The CDR3 sequence is CASSAGNSNQPQHF. The CDR3 coding sequence is TGTGCCAGCAGTGCAGGTAATAGCAATCAGCCCCAGCATTTT. This chain connects TRBV2 to TRBJ1-5; the D is unclear. Between the trimmed V and J ends, which lost 4 bases and 0 bases, there was a span of 7 bases. This CDR3 is built from 14 residues. Germline assignment: CDR1 SNHLY and CDR2 FYNNEI.

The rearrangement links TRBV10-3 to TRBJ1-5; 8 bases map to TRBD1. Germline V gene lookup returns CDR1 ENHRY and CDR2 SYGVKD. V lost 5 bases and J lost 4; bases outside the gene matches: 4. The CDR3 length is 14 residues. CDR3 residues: CAISKGQENQPQHF. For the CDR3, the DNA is TGTGCCATCAGTAAGGGACAGGAGAATCAGCCCCAGCATTTT.

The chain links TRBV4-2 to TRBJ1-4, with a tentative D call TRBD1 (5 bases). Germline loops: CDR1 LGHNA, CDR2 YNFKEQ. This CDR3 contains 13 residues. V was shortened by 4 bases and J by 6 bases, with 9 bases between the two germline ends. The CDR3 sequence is CASSPVGDEKLFF. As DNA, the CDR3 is TGTGCCAGCAGCCCGGTAGGGGATGAAAAACTGTTTTTT.